The 26 T cell receptor beta chains presented below share a single source sample, sequenced in a study of regulatory T cells in long-lasting Graves disease. In building TCR beta libraries, iRepertoire HTBI primers were used together with Arm-PCR of CDR3 regions. TCRdb redid the calling of the multiplex PCR reads with MiXCR, one entry per CDR3 protein. Among 300,000 to 400,000 distinct CDR3 sequences listed, 16% were seen once. The time point here: newly diagnosed GD, antithyroid drugs for less than 3 months. The TCR library was made from RNA extracted from PBMCs. The same data also contributed to another study, on T cells in Graves' hyperthyroidism and ophthalmopathy.

The specimen comprised peripheral blood mononuclear cells (PBMCs), sampled at new diagnosis, from a patient treated with antithyroid drugs. The receptors were sampled from a middle-aged man with Graves disease.

This clonotype has a count of ten or more. V gene TRBV18 combines with J gene TRBJ1-5; no definite D call. The CDR3 spans 13 residues. CDR1 is KGHSH and CDR2 is LQKENI in the germline V gene. The V end was cut by 3 bases, the J end by 8 bases, with 11 bases between. CDR3 protein: CASSPRLQEPQHF. The CDR3 coding sequence is TGTGCCAGCTCACCCAGGTTACAAGAGCCCCAGCATTTT.

There are a few counts of this clonotype. The chain carries TRBV11-2 and TRBJ1-1; D possibly corresponds to TRBD1 (6 bases). CDR1 is SGHAT, CDR2 FQNNGV, per germline. The V end was cut by 3 bases, the J end by 0 bases, with 14 bases between. This CDR3 region has 16 residues. CDR3 residues: CASSFRTGTVNTEAFF. The CDR3 bases are TGTGCCAGCAGCTTCCGAACAGGGACGGTGAACACTGAAGCTTTCTTT.

The chain links TRBV6-2 or TRBV6-3 to TRBJ1-1, with D possibly matching TRBD1 (6 bases). V was cut by 5 bases and J by 8 bases, with 15 bases left in between. The CDR3 is 13 amino acids. In germline, CDR1 is MNHEY, CDR2 SVGEGT. The CDR3 region is CASSERGTGEAFF. As DNA, the CDR3 is TGTGCCAGCAGTGAAAGAGGCACAGGGGAAGCTTTCTTT.

CDR3 sequence reads: CASSSGLAGGPREQFF. As DNA, the CDR3 is TGTGCCAGCAGCTCTGGACTAGCGGGGGGGCCTCGTGAGCAGTTCTTC. This rearrangement joins TRBV7-2 to TRBJ2-1, with 15 bases aligning to TRBD2. CDR1 SGHTA and CDR2 FQGNSA come from the germline V gene. This CDR3 spans 16 amino acids. V lost 4 bases and J lost 9; bases outside the gene matches: 7.

This clonotype was counted many times. J is TRBJ2-3 and V is TRBV6-2 or TRBV6-3, with 10 bases identical to TRBD2. In germline, CDR1 is MNHEY, CDR2 SVGEGT. V was pared by 2 bases and J by 2 bases, with 4 bases of the junction left unmatched. This CDR3 region has 16 residues. The CDR3 loop is CASSYALAGVTDTQYF. The DNA of the CDR3 is TGTGCCAGCAGTTACGCGCTAGCGGGGGTCACAGATACGCAGTATTTT.

This clonotype was picked up a small number of times. V gene TRBV3-1 combines with J gene TRBJ2-5, with 8 bases lining up with TRBD1. The CDR3 loop spans 16 amino acids. V shed 4 bases and J 4 bases; nucleotides not matched to a gene: 11. CDR1 is LGHDT and CDR2 is YNNKEL in the germline V gene (reference sequence). The CDR3 protein is CASSLSTGAVAETQYF. CDR3 nucleotides: TGTGCCAGCAGCCTCTCGACAGGGGCAGTGGCAGAGACCCAGTACTTC.

CDR3 sequence: CASSPRPRDKTYEQYF. CDR3 DNA sequence: TGCGCCAGCAGCCCGCGCCCCCGGGACAAGACCTACGAGCAGTACTTC. This rearrangement joins TRBV4-1 to TRBJ2-7, with D possibly matching TRBD1 (6 bases). The CDR3 runs to 16 residues. V lost 4 bases, J lost 2 bases, and 18 bases lay in between. Germline assignment: CDR1 MGHRA and CDR2 YSYEKL.

This clonotype was recorded at least ten times. The chain links TRBV4-1 to TRBJ2-1; 7 bases align to TRBD2. This CDR3 spans 16 amino acids. V dropped 2 bases and J dropped 0; count of bases not matched to a gene: 4. Germline V gene sequence: CDR1 MGHRA, CDR2 YSYEKL. In nucleotides, the CDR3 is TGCGCCAGCAGCCAATCCGGGGGGAGCTCCTACAATGAGCAGTTCTTC. It encodes CASSQSGGSSYNEQFF.

Comment on this clonotype: A much larger clone differs from this one at a single base, so this may be a read error. The CDR3 protein is CASSKALQGGILNEQFF. CDR3 in DNA: TGTGCCAGCAGTAAAGCGCTTCAGGGGGGCATTTTAAATGAGCAGTTCTTC. The V gene is TRBV2, the J gene TRBJ2-1; a weak D match, TRBD1 (7 bases). CDR1 is SNHLY and CDR2 is FYNNEI in the germline V gene. The CDR3 loop spans 17 amino acids. Filled out from reference TRBV2 and TRBJ2-1, the complete variable domain reads EPEVTQTPSHQVTQMGQEVILRCVPISNHLYFYWYRQILGQKVEFLVSFYNNEISEKSEIFDDQFSVERPDGSNFTLKIRSTKLEDSAMYFCASSKALQGGILNEQFFGPGTRLTVL.

In its sample, this clonotype was seen many times. The genes are TRBV28 and TRBJ1-4, with TRBD1 identical over 8 bases. This CDR3 has 14 amino acids. The J segment lost 5 bases and the V segment lost 7 bases, leaving 6 bases of the junction unmatched. In germline, CDR1 is MDHEN, CDR2 SYDVKM. CDR3 sequence reads: CASNRQGQNEKLFF. Written as DNA, the CDR3 is TGTGCCAGCAACCGACAGGGGCAGAATGAAAAACTGTTTTTT.

This chain connects TRBV29-1 to TRBJ1-2, with a tentative D call TRBD1 (5 bases). Germline V gives CDR1 SQVTM, CDR2 ANQGSEA. The CDR3 loop spans 11 amino acids. Trimming stripped 3 bases from V and 8 bases from J, with 10 bases between. The DNA for the CDR3 is TGCAGCGTTGACGGGGCGCCCGGCTACACCTTC. Its protein product is CSVDGAPGYTF.

This clonotype has just a few counts. The chain couples TRBV7-3 to TRBJ2-1; D is undetermined. Germline loops: CDR1 SGHTA, CDR2 FQGTGA. CDR3 length equals 13 residues. V lost 5 bases to trimming and J lost 5 bases, with 10 bases between them. CDR3 loop: CASSPDWNNEQFF. CDR3 coding DNA: TGTGCCAGCAGCCCCGACTGGAACAATGAGCAGTTCTTC.

In its sample, this clonotype was seen many times. This rearrangement joins TRBV9 to TRBJ2-2; D might be TRBD1 (6 bases). The CDR3 sequence is 13 residues long. V was clipped by 4 bases and J by 6 bases, with 10 bases between them. Germline V gives CDR1 SGDLS, CDR2 YYNGEE. This CDR3 reads CASSQTGAGELFF. Written as DNA, the CDR3 is TGTGCCAGCAGCCAGACAGGAGCCGGGGAGCTGTTTTTT. Combining the CDR3 with reference TRBV9 and TRBJ2-2 gives the whole variable domain DSGVTQTPKHLITATGQRVTLRCSPRSGDLSVYWYQQSLDQGLQFLIQYYNGEERAKGNILERFSAQQFPDLHSELNLSSLELGDSALYFCASSQTGAGELFFGEGSRLTVL.

Many counts were recorded for this clonotype. V and J are TRBV10-2 and TRBJ1-5; 9 bases map to TRBD1. This CDR3 comprises 16 residues. The V gene end was trimmed by 4 bases and the J gene end by 2 bases; junction bases not matched to a gene: 6. Germline CDR1 and CDR2: WSHSY and SAAADI. The CDR3, as DNA: TGCGCCAGCAGTGCCACAGGGGGCCCGGGCAATCAGCCCCAGCATTTT. Translation gives CASSATGGPGNQPQHF.

This clonotype showed up just a few times. This chain connects TRBV6-1 to TRBJ2-7; 10 bases fit TRBD2. Germline CDR1 MNHNS, CDR2 SASEGT. J lost 2 bases, V lost 5 bases, and 12 bases had no gene match. The CDR3 is 17 amino acids. The CDR3 bases are TGTGCCAGCAGTACTAAACGTCTTAGCGGGGGGACCTACGAGCAGTACTTC. Residues: CASSTKRLSGGTYEQYF.

The J gene is TRBJ2-5, the V gene TRBV19, with D maybe TRBD1 (6 bases). CDR3 size: 19 residues. Trimming cost V 7 bases and J 2 bases, with 29 bases left between them. CDR1 and CDR2 from the germline V gene are LNHDA and SQIVND (reference sequence). This CDR3 is CASTQCGTRALGAQETQYF. The CDR3 region has the DNA TGTGCCAGTACTCAATGCGGAACCAGGGCTTTGGGGGCACAAGAGACCCAGTACTTC.

Ten or more counts support this clonotype. The genes are TRBV3-1 and TRBJ2-7; D is unresolved. This CDR3 is 13 amino acids long. Germline V gene lookup returns CDR1 LGHDT and CDR2 YNNKEL (reference sequence). Deletions cut 1 base from V and 6 bases from J, with 10 bases between. The CDR3: CASSQVRFTEQYF. CDR3 in DNA: TGTGCCAGCAGCCAAGTCAGGTTCACCGAGCAGTACTTC.

This clonotype appeared many times. V gene TRBV7-2 combines with J gene TRBJ1-1; D is unresolved. This CDR3 has 14 amino acids. The V gene's germline CDR1 is SGHTA and CDR2 FQGNSA. V lost 7 bases and J 0 bases, leaving 12 bases between the germline ends. The CDR3 nucleotides read TGTGCCAGCACCAAGAGGACGGTGAACACTGAAGCTTTCTTT. It codes for CASTKRTVNTEAFF.

The table lists this clonotype with many counts. V gene TRBV28 combines with J gene TRBJ2-2; unclear D gene. CDR1 MDHEN and CDR2 SYDVKM come from the germline V gene. Deletions cut 4 bases from V and 9 bases from J, with 9 bases between. This CDR3 contains 12 residues. The CDR3 region is CASSSRVWELFF. CDR3 nucleotide sequence: TGTGCCAGCAGTTCCCGGGTGTGGGAGCTGTTTTTT.

With regard to this clonotype: A much more abundant neighbour one base away suggests this may be a read error. This chain uses TRBV4-2 with TRBJ2-7; D uncertain. The V end lost 3 bases, the J end lost 1 base, and 7 bases lay between the germline ends. The CDR3 contains 13 residues. Germline loops: CDR1 LGHNA, CDR2 YNFKEQ. CDR3 coding DNA: TGTGCCAGCAGCCACGTTGGGTCCTACGAGCAGTACTTC. Its translation is CASSHVGSYEQYF.

This clonotype was picked up many times. The chain couples TRBV7-2 to TRBJ2-3; TRBD2 agrees at 7 bases. The V and J ends lost 3 bases and 3 bases, in that order; junction bases with no gene match: 6. Germline assignment: CDR1 SGHTA and CDR2 FQGNSA. The CDR3 is 15 amino acids. The CDR3 protein is CASSFGLGGTDTQYF. DNA for the CDR3: TGTGCCAGCAGCTTCGGACTAGGAGGAACAGATACGCAGTATTTT.

This clonotype was found many times. This chain uses TRBV28 with TRBJ1-5; D gene ambiguous. Per germline, CDR1 MDHEN and CDR2 SYDVKM. The CDR3 spans 12 residues. V gave up 4 bases and J gave up 7 bases, with 8 bases separating them. The CDR3 DNA reads TGTGCCAGCAGTTCAAATCAGCAGCCCCAGCATTTT. It encodes CASSSNQQPQHF. The variable domain in full, completed from reference TRBV28 and TRBJ1-5, reads DVKVTQSSRYLVKRTGEKVFLECVQDMDHENMFWYRQDPGLGLRLIYFSYDVKMKEKGDIPEGYSVSREKKERFSLILESASTNQTSMYLCASSSNQQPQHFGDGTRLSIL.

CDR3 coding DNA: TGTGCCATCAGAAGGGACAACCAGAACACTGAAGCTTTCTTT. It translates to CAIRRDNQNTEAFF. The rearrangement uses TRBV10-3 and TRBJ1-1; maybe TRBD1 (6 bases). CDR3 length: 14 amino acids. Trimming took 6 bases from V and 1 from J, leaving 12 bases between them. In germline, CDR1 is ENHRY, CDR2 SYGVKD.

The count of this clonotype is one. J is TRBJ2-1 and V is TRBV24-1; TRBD2 aligns across 10 bases. CDR1 is KGHDR and CDR2 is SFDVKD in the germline V gene. The V gene end was trimmed by 4 bases and the J gene end by 0 bases; junction bases not matched to a gene: 2. This CDR3 comprises 16 residues. CDR3 bases: TGTGCCACCAGTGACCCTAGCGGGGGCTCCTACAATGAGCAGTTCTTC. Amino acids: CATSDPSGGSYNEQFF.

This clonotype was seen ten or more times. The gene calls are TRBV27 and TRBJ2-1, with D unclear. V was pared by 3 bases and J by 2 bases, with 17 bases between. This CDR3 contains 17 residues. CDR1 and CDR2 from the germline V gene are MNHEY and SMNVEV (reference sequence). The CDR3 DNA reads as TGTGCCAGCAGTTTGGGTCGGCGGTTCCTCGCCTACAATGAGCAGTTCTTC. Amino acid sequence: CASSLGRRFLAYNEQFF.

This rearrangement joins TRBV5-1 to TRBJ2-7, with D perhaps matching TRBD2 (5 bases). The germline V gene encodes CDR1 SGHRS and CDR2 YFSETQ. The CDR3 sequence is 12 residues long. V was trimmed by 0 bases and J by 5 bases, leaving 6 bases between them. The CDR3 nucleotides are TGCGCCAGCAGCTTGGCAGCGGACGAGCAGTACTTC. This sequence encodes CASSLAADEQYF.